The 13 T cell receptor beta chains below were found in one sample sequenced in a study of shared clonotypes between healthy human individuals. Naive-designated CD8 cells lacked CD45RO, were positively enriched for CCR7, and omitted terminally differentiated effector memory CD45RA+ cells. Some clones are missing from TCRdb's copy, which holds only in-frame ones; the method was immunoSEQ multiplex PCR. The profile shows some 2,100,000 clones, approximately 94% of them singletons. The sample consisted of naive CD8+ T cells from PBMCs. The source is a man between 18 and 35 years old in good health. Some clones in this sample may be carry-over from other donors' samples.

This rearrangement joins TRBV10-3 to TRBJ1-2; a weak D match, TRBD1 (5 bases). This CDR3 is built from 14 residues. V was trimmed by 1 base and J by 5 bases, leaving 11 bases between them. The germline CDR1 and CDR2 sequences are ENHRY and SYGVKD. CDR3 region: CAISELGEWYGYTF. CDR3 nucleotide sequence: TGTGCCATCAGTGAGTTGGGGGAGTGGTATGGCTACACCTTC.

The chain is built from TRBV7-2 and TRBJ2-3; no definite D call. Between the trimmed V and J ends, which lost 6 bases and 6 bases, there was a span of 22 bases. Per germline, CDR1 SGHTA and CDR2 FQGNSA. The CDR3 loop spans 16 amino acids. This CDR3 is CASSPLSGRLWDTQYF. CDR3 DNA: TGTGCCAGCAGTCCCCTATCCGGCCGGCTTTGGGATACGCAGTATTTT.

For this clone: Other nucleotide sequences from this sample produce the same CDR3. The J gene is TRBJ1-2, the V gene TRBV6-5; the D gene is possibly TRBD1 (5 bases). V gave up 3 bases and J gave up 4 bases, with 12 bases separating them. Germline CDR1 reads MNHEY; CDR2 reads SVGAGI. The CDR3 spans 14 residues. CDR3 residues: CASSYSEGIYGYTF. Here the CDR3 DNA reads TGTGCCAGCAGTTATTCAGAGGGGATCTATGGCTACACCTTC.

The chain combines TRBV4-1 with TRBJ2-5; possible D gene TRBD2, 7 bases. The germline V and J ends were trimmed by 0 bases and 9 bases, with 23 bases remaining between them. The germline gives CDR1 MGHRA, CDR2 YSYEKL. There are 17 residues in the CDR3. CDR3 sequence (DNA): TGCGCCAGCAGCCAAGACTTGGCCAGGGGAGGGAATGGGGCCCAGTACTTC. Its translation is CASSQDLARGGNGAQYF.

The chain combines TRBV7-8 with TRBJ1-2; no reliable D call. The CDR3 consists of 17 residues. Germline V gives CDR1 SGHVS, CDR2 FQNEAQ. V was cut by 1 base and J by 5 bases, with 20 bases left in between. The CDR3 sequence is CASSLVVRTASGYGYTF. Written as DNA, the CDR3 is TGTGCCAGCAGCTTAGTTGTCAGGACGGCTTCGGGGTATGGCTACACCTTC.

This chain joins TRBV28 and TRBJ2-2; the D is unclear. The germline V gene has CDR1 MDHEN and CDR2 SYDVKM. V was pared by 8 bases and J by 0 bases, with 10 bases between. The CDR3 runs to 14 residues. The CDR3 reads CASGIFPNTGELFF. The DNA of the CDR3 is TGTGCCAGCGGAATTTTTCCGAACACCGGGGAGCTGTTTTTT.

This chain connects TRBV5-6 to TRBJ2-5; 11 bases agree with TRBD1. The CDR3 sequence is 15 residues long. Looked up from germline, CDR1 is SGHDT and CDR2 is YYEEEE. The ends lost 3 bases at V and 5 bases at J; junction bases unmatched: 6. This CDR3 reads CASSSGQGALETQYF. The CDR3 DNA sequence: TGTGCCAGCAGCTCTGGACAGGGGGCTCTGGAGACCCAGTACTTC.

The chain has TRBV28 and TRBJ2-1; D is undetermined. Trimming removed 2 bases at V and 15 bases at J, with 14 bases between. This CDR3 is built from 12 residues. Germline V gene sequence: CDR1 MDHEN, CDR2 SYDVKM. The DNA of the CDR3 is TGTGCCAGCAGTTTAGGAAGAGGTGGTCCGTTCTTC. It translates to CASSLGRGGPFF. The full variable domain, completed using reference TRBV28 and TRBJ2-1, is DVKVTQSSRYLVKRTGEKVFLECVQDMDHENMFWYRQDPGLGLRLIYFSYDVKMKEKGDIPEGYSVSREKKERFSLILESASTNQTSMYLCASSLGRGGPFFGPGTRLTVL.

The chain recombines TRBV29-1 with TRBJ2-1; 8 nucleotides agree with TRBD2. CDR3 length: 13 amino acids. The V gene's germline CDR1 is SQVTM and CDR2 ANQGSEA. CDR3 amino acids: CGALAEPYNEQFF. For the CDR3, the DNA is TGCGGCGCACTAGCGGAGCCCTACAATGAGCAGTTCTTC.

J is TRBJ1-4 and V is TRBV4-1, with D perhaps TRBD1 (5 bases). The CDR3 is 15 residues long. Germline lookup yields CDR1 MGHRA and CDR2 YSYEKL. V lost 0 bases and J 4 bases, leaving 9 bases between the germline ends. CDR3 nucleotide sequence: TGCGCCAGCAGCCAAGAGTTCAGGGTTAATGAAAAACTGTTTTTT. Translation gives CASSQEFRVNEKLFF.

The chain is built from TRBV7-9 and TRBJ2-7, with 16 bases fitting TRBD2. The trim removed 4 bases at V and 4 bases at J, leaving 4 bases unmatched. The CDR3 spans 16 residues. Per the germline V gene, CDR1 is SEHNR and CDR2 is FQNEAQ (reference sequence). The CDR3 loop is CASSSGLAGGAYEQYF. CDR3 sequence (DNA): TGTGCCAGCAGCTCGGGACTAGCGGGAGGGGCGTACGAGCAGTACTTC.

This clone was observed a single time. CDR3 sequence: CASRGPLNEKLFF. The CDR3 coding sequence is TGTGCCAGCAGGGGACCCCTTAATGAAAAACTGTTTTTT. The chain employs TRBV2 and TRBJ1-4; D possibly corresponds to TRBD1 (5 bases). Per germline, CDR1 SNHLY and CDR2 FYNNEI. This CDR3 region has 13 residues. V lost 6 bases to trimming and J lost 4 bases, with 9 bases between them.

This rearrangement joins TRBV28 to TRBJ2-7; D ambiguous. V shed 4 bases and J shed 2 bases, with 15 bases lying between them. CDR1 is MDHEN, CDR2 SYDVKM, per germline. This CDR3 contains 15 residues. CDR3 sequence (DNA): TGTGCCAGCAGTTCCCCACGGGCGGTTACCTACGAGCAGTACTTC. It specifies CASSSPRAVTYEQYF.